These 8 T cell receptor beta chains were all obtained from the same sample, sequenced in a study of blood T cell repertoires in COVID-19. TCRdb's copy holds only in-frame clones and misses some; the assay was immunoSEQ multiplex PCR. The sample yields 200,000 to 250,000 clones, roughly nine tenths seen once. The sample was PBMCs or T cells enriched from blood (not recorded which). These receptors came from a man aged 25 to 40 who had recovered from COVID-19.

The rearrangement uses TRBV4-1 and TRBJ1-5; TRBD1 matches at 7 bases. The CDR3 has 16 amino acids. CDR1 is MGHRA and CDR2 is YSYEKL in the germline V gene. J was trimmed by 2 bases and V by 3 bases; bases with no gene match: 7. This CDR3 is CASSHPEGGGNQPQHF. The CDR3 DNA is TGCGCCAGCAGCCACCCGGAAGGGGGCGGCAATCAGCCCCAGCATTTT.

The chain has TRBV12-3 or TRBV12-4 and TRBJ1-3, with unresolved D. Deletions cut 9 bases from V and 9 bases from J, with 12 bases between. The CDR3 consists of 11 residues. The CDR3 bases are TGTGCCAGTATATCGGGAGGCACCATATATTTT. It yields the protein CASISGGTIYF.

The rearrangement links TRBV30 to TRBJ1-2; no definite D call. Germline CDR1 is GTSNPN and CDR2 is SVGIG (reference sequence). The CDR3 is 14 amino acids. Trimming removed 2 bases from V and 4 bases from J, with 14 bases in between. The CDR3 reads CAWSFTSTAYGYTF. CDR3 DNA: TGTGCCTGGAGTTTCACATCAACCGCCTATGGCTACACCTTC.

This clone was seen a handful of times. The rearrangement uses TRBV10-3 and TRBJ2-3; D possibly corresponds to TRBD1 (6 bases). V was shortened by 2 bases and J by 3 bases, with 6 bases between the two germline ends. Germline V CDR1 and CDR2: ENHRY, SYGVKD. The length of the CDR3 is 13 residues. CDR3 region: CAISEQGTDTQYF. The CDR3 region has the DNA TGTGCCATCAGTGAGCAGGGGACAGATACGCAGTATTTT.

The rearrangement links TRBV27 to TRBJ2-3, with 9 positions matching TRBD1. The V segment lost 3 bases and the J segment 4 bases; nucleotides outside the gene matches: 5. This CDR3 contains 15 residues. From germline, CDR1 is MNHEY and CDR2 SMNVEV (reference sequence). As DNA, the CDR3 is TGTGCCAGCAGTTTCGGGGGACAGGGCGCAGATACGCAGTATTTT. It is translated as CASSFGGQGADTQYF.

V gene TRBV19 combines with J gene TRBJ1-2; possibly TRBD1 for D (6 bases). The CDR3 runs to 14 residues. From germline, CDR1 is LNHDA and CDR2 SQIVND (reference sequence). The ends were cut back, 9 bases at V and 6 bases at J, with 20 bases in the middle. CDR3 loop: CASRRLTGKNGYTF. DNA of the CDR3: TGTGCCAGCAGGAGGCTGACAGGAAAAAATGGCTACACCTTC.

The chain is built from TRBV3-1 (or the pseudogene TRBV3-2) and TRBJ1-5; D not resolved. The V gene's germline CDR1 is LGHDT and CDR2 YNNKEL (reference sequence). Trimming shortened V by 6 bases and J by 1 base, and 13 bases separated the two germline ends. The CDR3 extends over 15 amino acids. The CDR3 region has the DNA TGTGCCAGCAGTGTGACTATGGCCAGCAATCAGCCCCAGCATTTT. Protein: CASSVTMASNQPQHF.

In its sample, this clone was seen once. This chain links TRBV7-2 with TRBJ1-5; no definite D call. CDR3 length equals 14 residues. Trimming shortened V by 5 bases and J by 0 bases, and 8 bases separated the two germline ends. In germline, CDR1 is SGHTA, CDR2 FQGNSA. CDR3 sequence (DNA): TGTGCCAGCAGCCGGGAGGATAGCAATCAGCCCCAGCATTTT. Protein product: CASSREDSNQPQHF.